These 24 T cell receptor beta chains were all obtained from the same sample, sequenced in a study of blood T cell repertoires in COVID-19. Data came from immunoSEQ multiplex PCR; TCRdb stores just in-frame clones and leaves some out. Of about 270,000 clones in the sample, 70% to 90% were seen once. The sequencing input was PBMCs or T cells enriched from blood (not recorded which). The receptors originated from a woman aged 50 to 60 with acute COVID-19.

The CDR3: CASSPTTVNYGYTF. DNA for the CDR3: TGTGCCAGCAGCCCGACGACAGTTAACTATGGCTACACCTTC. This chain uses TRBV7-2 with TRBJ1-2; D possibly corresponds to TRBD1 (5 bases). The V end lost 5 bases, the J end lost 1 base, and 11 bases lay between the germline ends. Per the germline V gene, CDR1 is SGHTA and CDR2 is FQGNSA. CDR3 length equals 14 residues.

CDR3 in amino acids: CASSVAGGGRADTQYF. DNA of the CDR3: TGTGCCAGCAGCGTAGCGGGAGGGGGTCGGGCAGATACGCAGTATTTT. The chain has TRBV9 and TRBJ2-3; 8 nucleotides line up with TRBD2. Germline CDR1 and CDR2: SGDLS and YYNGEE. Trimming at V came to 0 bases and at J to 4 bases, leaving 7 bases not matched to a gene. The CDR3 loop spans 16 amino acids.

The chain combines TRBV19 with TRBJ1-2, with D hard to call. The CDR3 sequence is 13 residues long. The germline V gene encodes CDR1 LNHDA and CDR2 SQIVND (reference sequence). V dropped 3 bases and J dropped 6 bases, with 11 bases sitting between them. The CDR3 protein is CASSMWGEDGYTF. The CDR3 nucleotides read TGTGCCAGTAGTATGTGGGGAGAGGATGGCTACACCTTC.

The rearrangement links TRBV11-2 to TRBJ1-1; 11 bases match TRBD1. CDR1 and CDR2 from the germline V gene are SGHAT and FQNNGV. V shed 0 bases, J shed 5 bases, and the junction held 5 bases outside the gene matches. The CDR3 covers 16 residues. The CDR3, as DNA: TGTGCCAGCAGCTTAGATCGGACAGGGGGCGTTACTGAAGCTTTCTTT. It yields the protein CASSLDRTGGVTEAFF. The full variable domain, with the rest looked up from reference TRBV11-2 and TRBJ1-1, is EAGVAQSPRYKIIEKRQSVAFWCNPISGHATLYWYQQILGQGPKLLIQFQNNGVVDDSQLPKDRFSAERLKGVDSTLKIQPAKLEDSAVYLCASSLDRTGGVTEAFFGQGTRLTVV.

This clone occurred once. The J gene is TRBJ1-2, the V gene TRBV7-6, with D possibly being TRBD1 (6 bases). V lost 1 base and J 0 bases, leaving 18 bases between the germline ends. This CDR3 is 18 amino acids long. Germline CDR1 is SGHVS and CDR2 is FNYEAQ. Here the CDR3 reads CASSLGPPTGRANYGYTF. Written as DNA, the CDR3 is TGTGCCAGCAGCTTAGGTCCGCCTACAGGGAGGGCTAACTATGGCTACACCTTC.

This clone was observed a handful of times. This sequence joins TRBV7-8 and TRBJ2-7, with 7 bases aligning to TRBD1. J lost 0 bases, V lost 7 bases, and 12 bases had no gene match. Germline values: CDR1 SGHVS, CDR2 FQNEAQ. The CDR3 runs 16 residues. The CDR3: CASTERGTVISYEQYF. The DNA for the CDR3 is TGTGCCAGCACCGAAAGAGGGACAGTCATCTCCTACGAGCAGTACTTC.

The CDR3 loop is CASSPYRENTPHEQFF. The CDR3 bases are TGTGCCAGCAGCCCCTATCGGGAAAACACCCCCCATGAGCAGTTCTTC. The chain couples TRBV7-2 to TRBJ2-1; tentatively, D is TRBD2 (5 bases). CDR3 length: 16 residues. Trimming removed 5 bases at V and 8 bases at J, with 22 bases between. Germline V gene lookup returns CDR1 SGHTA and CDR2 FQGNSA.

The rearrangement joins TRBV24-1 to TRBJ2-1; 8 nucleotides line up with TRBD1. Trimming cost V 5 bases and J 8 bases; bases outside gene matches: 7. This CDR3 has 14 residues. The germline V gene encodes CDR1 KGHDR and CDR2 SFDVKD. This CDR3 is CATSANGQGDEQFF. CDR3 sequence (DNA): TGTGCCACCAGTGCAAACGGACAGGGCGATGAGCAGTTCTTC.

This chain uses TRBV11-2 with TRBJ1-1; maybe TRBD1 (6 bases). Germline V CDR1 and CDR2: SGHAT, FQNNGV. Trimming pared 2 bases from V and 6 bases from J, leaving 13 bases between. This CDR3 has 14 amino acids. CDR3 protein: CASSLIQGSPEAFF. CDR3 bases: TGTGCCAGCAGCTTAATTCAGGGGTCTCCTGAAGCTTTCTTT.

The chain carries TRBV4-3 and TRBJ2-7; 9 bases align to TRBD1. The J segment lost 3 bases and the V segment lost 5 bases, leaving 5 bases of the junction unmatched. Germline lookup yields CDR1 LGHNA and CDR2 YSLEER. This CDR3 comprises 14 residues. The CDR3 here is CASSEGDRVYEQYF. DNA of the CDR3: TGCGCCAGCAGCGAGGGGGACAGGGTCTACGAGCAGTACTTC.

The chain employs TRBV27 and TRBJ2-1, with TRBD2 identical over 10 bases. The CDR3 is 15 residues long. CDR1 and CDR2 from the germline V gene are MNHEY and SMNVEV (reference sequence). V dropped 2 bases and J dropped 9; count of bases not matched to a gene: 7. For the CDR3, the DNA is TGTGCCAGCAGTTTACTAAGCGGGGGGGCCGGTGAGCAGTTCTTC. As protein: CASSLLSGGAGEQFF.

The chain recombines TRBV19 with TRBJ2-2; weak D call: TRBD2 (5 bases). The CDR3 runs 13 residues. V shed 5 bases and J shed 6 bases, with 10 bases lying between them. CDR1 is LNHDA and CDR2 is SQIVND in the germline V gene (reference sequence). DNA of the CDR3: TGTGCCAGTAGTTACAGCGGAGCCGGGGAGCTGTTTTTT. As protein: CASSYSGAGELFF.

This clone has just a few counts. The chain has TRBV11-2 and TRBJ1-5; D ambiguous. Per the germline V gene, CDR1 is SGHAT and CDR2 is FQNNGV. Trimming left V 1 base short and J 1 base short, with 5 bases between. This CDR3 has 14 residues. The CDR3 DNA is TGTGCCAGCAGCTTAGGAGGGAGCAATCAGCCCCAGCATTTT. Its translation: CASSLGGSNQPQHF.

The chain recombines TRBV7-6 with TRBJ2-3; TRBD1 agrees at 10 bases. The junction had 16 bases not matched to a gene; V was cut back by 2 bases and J by 5 bases. Germline CDR1 and CDR2: SGHVS and FNYEAQ. CDR3 length equals 19 residues. For the CDR3, the DNA is TGTGCCAGCAGCTTAAGACAGGGGGCGGAGACCCCTTCTAGAGATACGCAGTATTTT. This encodes CASSLRQGAETPSRDTQYF.

This chain links TRBV29-1 with TRBJ2-2, with a possible D match to TRBD1 (6 bases). The CDR3 consists of 15 residues. V was cut by 3 bases and J by 3 bases, with 14 bases left in between. Germline loops: CDR1 SQVTM, CDR2 ANQGSEA. The CDR3 is CSVDGGSRDTGELFF. DNA for the CDR3: TGCAGCGTTGATGGGGGCAGCCGGGACACCGGGGAGCTGTTTTTT.

V and J are TRBV11-2 and TRBJ1-2, with 9 bases matching TRBD1. The ends lost 1 base at V and 4 bases at J; junction bases unmatched: 16. The germline V gene has CDR1 SGHAT and CDR2 FQNNGV. This CDR3 comprises 19 residues. The CDR3 nucleotides read TGTGCCAGCAGCTTAGTTCCCGGGACAGGGATTACTGTTCCCTATGGCTACACCTTC. Translating it yields CASSLVPGTGITVPYGYTF.

V and J are TRBV9 and TRBJ2-4; the D is unclear. From germline, CDR1 is SGDLS and CDR2 YYNGEE. The CDR3 runs 14 residues. V was clipped by 4 bases and J by 3 bases, with 11 bases between them. CDR3 in DNA: TGTGCCAGCAGCCCCCAATCGGTCAAAAACATTCAGTACTTC. Its protein product is CASSPQSVKNIQYF.

This chain's CDR3 is CASSPEGREQYF. Written as DNA, the CDR3 is TGTGCCAGCTCACCCGAGGGTCGAGAGCAGTACTTC. The chain joins TRBV18 to TRBJ2-7; possible D gene TRBD2, 5 bases. The CDR3 is made up of 12 amino acids. Trimming took 3 bases from V and 7 from J, leaving 10 bases between them. CDR1 and CDR2 from the germline V gene are KGHSH and LQKENI.

This clone turned up a few times. V is TRBV18 and J is TRBJ1-1; 7 positions agree with TRBD1. CDR3 length: 15 amino acids. In germline, CDR1 is KGHSH, CDR2 LQKENI. V dropped 6 bases and J dropped 1; count of bases not matched to a gene: 8. The CDR3 sequence is CASSPRDRTNTEAFF. The DNA for the CDR3 is TGTGCCAGCTCCCCTCGGGACAGAACGAACACTGAAGCTTTCTTT.

The rearrangement uses TRBV2 and TRBJ1-5, with TRBD1 matching 8 bases. Germline V gene lookup returns CDR1 SNHLY and CDR2 FYNNEI. CDR3 length equals 14 residues. V lost 11 bases, J lost 6 bases, and 12 bases stayed unmatched. The CDR3 here is CASSGGQAAQPQHF. In DNA, the CDR3 is TGTGCCTCATCCGGGGGACAGGCAGCTCAGCCCCAGCATTTT.

This clone was detected only a few times. The CDR3: CASSLEPRGRAQHF. In DNA, the CDR3 is TGTGCCAGCAGCTTAGAACCCCGGGGGAGGGCCCAGCATTTT. The chain has TRBV7-2 and TRBJ1-5, with D possibly matching TRBD1 (5 bases). CDR1 is SGHTA and CDR2 is FQGNSA in the germline V gene. Trimming shortened V by 1 base and J by 11 bases, and 15 bases separated the two germline ends. The CDR3 is 14 amino acids. Using reference TRBV7-2 and TRBJ1-5 for the parts outside the CDR3, the full variable domain is GAGVSQSPSNKVTEKGKDVELRCDPISGHTALYWYRQSLGQGLEFLIYFQGNSAPDKSGLPSDRFSAERTGGSVSTLTIQRTQQEDSAVYLCASSLEPRGRAQHFGDGTRLSIL.

This sequence joins TRBV15 and TRBJ2-7; 7 bases line up with TRBD1. After removal of 0 bases from V and 0 bases from J, the junction contained 2 bases not matched to a gene. Germline values: CDR1 LNHNV, CDR2 YYDKDF (reference sequence). The CDR3 spans 15 residues. CDR3 nucleotide sequence: TGTGCCACCAGCAGAGATAGGGGGCTCTCCTACGAGCAGTACTTC. Its protein product is CATSRDRGLSYEQYF.

Regarding this clone: Distinct nucleotide sequences in the sample also encode this CDR3. The rearrangement links TRBV5-1 to TRBJ1-1, with TRBD1 matching over 7 bases. CDR1 SGHRS and CDR2 YFSETQ come from the germline V gene. The CDR3 contains 14 residues. Germline trimming cut 5 bases from V and 1 base from J; bases unmatched to any gene: 5. This CDR3 reads CASSSGTENTEAFF. CDR3 DNA: TGCGCCAGCAGTTCCGGGACAGAGAACACTGAAGCTTTCTTT. The complete variable domain, with remaining parts taken from reference TRBV5-1 and TRBJ1-1, reads KAGVTQTPRYLIKTRGQQVTLSCSPISGHRSVSWYQQTPGQGLQFLFEYFSETQRNKGNFPGRFSGRQFSNSRSEMNVSTLELGDSALYLCASSSGTENTEAFFGQGTRLTVV.

The chain joins TRBV9 to TRBJ2-1; D is unresolved. The V end was cut by 4 bases, the J end by 2 bases, with 7 bases between. CDR1 is SGDLS, CDR2 YYNGEE, per germline. The CDR3 loop spans 13 amino acids. The CDR3 here is CASSPDTYNEQFF. CDR3 nucleotides: TGTGCCAGCAGCCCAGACACCTACAATGAGCAGTTCTTC.